This record looks at one T cell receptor (beta chain) sequence and its context. The germline V gene has CDR1 SGHRS and CDR2 YFSETQ. This CDR3 has 16 residues. Trimming cost V 4 bases and J 0 bases, with 13 bases left between them. These data are taken from a study of blood T cell repertoires in COVID-19. Generated by immunoSEQ multiplex PCR, the TCRdb table keeps only in-frame clones and is missing some. This sample has approximately 350,000 clones, with approximately 92% found just once. Sequencing used PBMCs or T cells enriched from blood (not recorded which). The chain joins TRBV5-1 to TRBJ1-4; D unclear. The receptor was derived from a man younger than 35 who had recovered from COVID-19. The CDR3 coding sequence is TGCGCCAGCAGCCCCCGGACGGGAACAACTAATGAAAAACTGTTTTTT. Its translation: CASSPRTGTTNEKLFF.